A selection of T cell receptor beta chains follows, all from one sample in a study of blood T cell repertoires in COVID-19. Sequencing was performed with immunoSEQ multiplex PCR; in TCRdb, only in-frame clones are kept and a portion is missing. This table has 100,000 or so clones, approximately 78% appearing once. The sequenced sample was peripheral blood. These receptors all come from an elderly woman with acute or convalescent COVID-19. Each CDR3 is given without its conserved first and last residue. Each record gives: V gene, J gene, CDR3 protein.

>TRBV15|TRBJ2-2
ATSRDQGAGELF
>TRBV12-3/TRBV12-4|TRBJ1-5
ASSTHRDQPQH
>TRBV7-6|TRBJ1-1
ASSLDNSMNTEAF
>TRBV28|TRBJ1-2
ASSTMGQGKGGYT
>TRBV14|TRBJ2-2
ASSQEGARGGTGELF
>TRBV28|TRBJ2-4
ASRGSDAGKNIQY
>TRBV5-4|TRBJ2-7
ASSWGGYEQY
>TRBV9|TRBJ2-2
ASSVGTVSTGELF
>TRBV30|TRBJ2-1
AWTRRNNEQF
>TRBV5-4|TRBJ1-1
ASTTAGGNTEAF
>TRBV24-1|TRBJ2-2
ATSDPRLAGVIGELF
>TRBV5-1|TRBJ1-1
ASSLGDLNTEAF
>TRBV10-1|TRBJ1-2
ASRGPRRYGYT
>TRBV6-2/TRBV6-3|TRBJ2-5
ASSLPPGTQY
>TRBV7-2|TRBJ1-4
ASSSPGGGKLF
>TRBV5-5|TRBJ1-1
ASSLLGQGFNEAF
>TRBV7-8|TRBJ2-3
ASSLGAEGLYTQY
>TRBV6-5|TRBJ2-7
ASNPGQGLYEQY
>TRBV29-1|TRBJ2-5
SVEFTAQETQY
>TRBV6-5|TRBJ1-4
ASRVGGINEKLF
>TRBV9|TRBJ1-2
ASSVAEGAYGYT
>TRBV2|TRBJ1-4
ASSVEGQLNEKLF
>TRBV6-1|TRBJ2-3
ASSERLAGTDTQY
>TRBV12-3/TRBV12-4|TRBJ1-5
ASRMAGNQPQH
>TRBV10-3|TRBJ1-6
AISGQGHNSPLH
>TRBV15|TRBJ2-2
ATSRGDRGIRTGELF
>TRBV19|TRBJ2-3
ASKSLGVATDTQY
>TRBV23-1|TRBJ1-2
ASSPQGTGGNYGYT
>TRBV5-4|TRBJ2-5
ASSMRLAGNQETQY